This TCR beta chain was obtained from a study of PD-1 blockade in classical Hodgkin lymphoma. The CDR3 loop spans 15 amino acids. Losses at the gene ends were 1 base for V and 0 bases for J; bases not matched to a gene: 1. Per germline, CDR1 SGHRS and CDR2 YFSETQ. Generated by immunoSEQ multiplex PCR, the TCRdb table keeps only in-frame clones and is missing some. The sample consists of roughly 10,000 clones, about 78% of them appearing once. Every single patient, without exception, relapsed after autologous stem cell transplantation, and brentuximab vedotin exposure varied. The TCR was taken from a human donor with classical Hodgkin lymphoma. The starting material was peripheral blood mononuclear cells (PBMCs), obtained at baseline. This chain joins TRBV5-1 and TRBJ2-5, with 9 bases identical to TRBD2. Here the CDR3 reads CASSLPSGNQETQYF. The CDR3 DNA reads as TGCGCCAGCAGCTTGCCTAGCGGGAACCAAGAGACCCAGTACTTC.